A selection of T cell receptor beta chains follows, all from one sample in a study of resident and recirculating memory T cells in vitiligo. Only in-frame clones appear in the TCRdb table, and some are missing; sequencing was by immunoSEQ multiplex PCR. The table records tens of thousands of clones, approximately 89% of them present only once. The sequenced material came from blood. The receptors were gathered from a male donor with vitiligo. The CDR3 runs from the conserved cysteine through the conserved F or W. The order of the fields is J gene, CDR3 length, D gene, clone size, V gene, CDR3 protein, CDR3 DNA. The D gene is left open where the match is weak. Some rows have no size entry. The others give once, few or many, or a class for an expanded clone.

j_gene: TRBJ1-5
len: 16
d_gene: TRBD1
abundance: .
v_gene: TRBV6-1
CDR3aa: CASSAFRDRGNQPQHF
CDR3nt: TGTGCCAGCAGTGCCTTCAGGGACAGGGGCAATCAGCCCCAGCATTTT

j_gene: TRBJ2-1
len: 18
d_gene: TRBD2
abundance: .
v_gene: TRBV9
CDR3aa: CASSVATWTSGGHNEQFF
CDR3nt: TGTGCCAGCAGCGTAGCTACCTGGACTAGCGGGGGCCACAATGAGCAGTTCTTC

j_gene: TRBJ1-2
len: 14
d_gene: .
abundance: .
v_gene: TRBV4-3
CDR3aa: CASSQIKGDYGYTF
CDR3nt: TGCGCCAGCAGCCAAATAAAAGGGGACTATGGCTACACCTTC

j_gene: TRBJ2-7
len: 14
d_gene: .
abundance: .
v_gene: TRBV7-2
CDR3aa: CASSLAGGAYEQYF
CDR3nt: TGTGCCAGCAGCTTAGCGGGGGGGGCATACGAGCAGTACTTC

j_gene: TRBJ1-1
len: 14
d_gene: .
abundance: .
v_gene: TRBV5-5
CDR3aa: CASRMGSMNTEAFF
CDR3nt: TGTGCCAGCAGGATGGGCAGCATGAACACTGAAGCTTTCTTT

j_gene: TRBJ1-2
len: 14
d_gene: TRBD1
abundance: .
v_gene: TRBV28
CDR3aa: CAISPGQGGYGYTF
CDR3nt: TGTGCCATTTCCCCGGGGCAGGGGGGCTATGGCTACACCTTC

j_gene: TRBJ1-6
len: 16
d_gene: .
abundance: .
v_gene: TRBV5-8
CDR3aa: CASRPQGSSYNSPLHF
CDR3nt: TGTGCCAGCAGGCCGCAGGGGAGCTCCTATAATTCACCCCTCCACTTT

j_gene: TRBJ1-1
len: 11
d_gene: .
abundance: .
v_gene: TRBV2
CDR3aa: CASPTGTEAFF
CDR3nt: TGTGCCAGCCCTACAGGGACTGAAGCTTTCTTT

j_gene: TRBJ1-2
len: 15
d_gene: TRBD1
abundance: .
v_gene: TRBV6-6
CDR3aa: CASSYAQGDNYGYTF
CDR3nt: TGTGCCAGCAGTTACGCGCAGGGGGATAACTATGGCTACACCTTC

j_gene: TRBJ2-5
len: 14
d_gene: TRBD2
abundance: .
v_gene: TRBV9
CDR3aa: CASSLEGLAETQYF
CDR3nt: TGTGCCAGCAGCCTAGAGGGACTAGCGGAGACCCAGTACTTC

j_gene: TRBJ1-4
len: 15
d_gene: .
abundance: .
v_gene: TRBV29-1
CDR3aa: CSVSPSGRISEKLFF
CDR3nt: TGCAGCGTTTCCCCCAGCGGCAGAATAAGCGAAAAACTGTTTTTT

j_gene: TRBJ2-7
len: 14
d_gene: TRBD1
abundance: .
v_gene: TRBV7-2
CDR3aa: CASSQTGQHYEQYF
CDR3nt: TGTGCCAGCAGCCAGACGGGACAGCACTACGAGCAGTACTTC

j_gene: TRBJ2-3
len: 18
d_gene: TRBD2
abundance: .
v_gene: TRBV4-1
CDR3aa: CASSQDLLAGGSTDTQYF
CDR3nt: TGCGCCAGCAGCCAAGATCTGTTGGCGGGGGGGAGCACAGATACGCAGTATTTT

j_gene: TRBJ1-2
len: 13
d_gene: .
abundance: once
v_gene: TRBV6-5
CDR3aa: CASRRWADDGYTF
CDR3nt: TGTGCCAGCAGACGTTGGGCCGACGATGGCTACACCTTC

j_gene: TRBJ1-3
len: 15
d_gene: TRBD1
abundance: few
v_gene: TRBV6-1
CDR3aa: CASSEATGEGNTIYF
CDR3nt: TGTGCCAGCAGTGAAGCGACAGGGGAAGGAAACACCATATATTTT

j_gene: TRBJ2-7
len: 16
d_gene: TRBD1
abundance: .
v_gene: TRBV4-3
CDR3aa: CASSPSGQGAAYEQYF
CDR3nt: TGCGCCAGCAGCCCTTCAGGACAGGGAGCGGCCTACGAGCAGTACTTC

j_gene: TRBJ2-1
len: 13
d_gene: TRBD1
abundance: .
v_gene: TRBV11-2
CDR3aa: CASSLQGDNEQFF
CDR3nt: TGTGCCAGCAGCTTACAGGGGGACAATGAGCAGTTCTTC

j_gene: TRBJ1-5
len: 15
d_gene: .
abundance: .
v_gene: TRBV7-9
CDR3aa: CASSLSGGPQQPQHF
CDR3nt: TGTGCCAGCAGCTTATCCGGGGGGCCACAGCAGCCCCAGCATTTT

j_gene: TRBJ1-6
len: 14
d_gene: .
abundance: .
v_gene: TRBV18
CDR3aa: CASSPQFTGQPLHF
CDR3nt: TGTGCCAGCTCACCACAGTTCACTGGGCAACCCCTCCACTTT

j_gene: TRBJ1-1
len: 14
d_gene: .
abundance: once
v_gene: TRBV11-1
CDR3aa: CASRVQGPNTEAFF
CDR3nt: TGTGCCAGCAGGGTACAGGGACCGAACACTGAAGCTTTCTTT

j_gene: TRBJ2-3
len: 14
d_gene: .
abundance: .
v_gene: TRBV5-6
CDR3aa: CASSLAGQFDTQYF
CDR3nt: TGTGCCAGCAGCTTGGCCGGACAGTTCGATACGCAGTATTTT

j_gene: TRBJ1-4
len: 16
d_gene: TRBD1
abundance: .
v_gene: TRBV5-1
CDR3aa: CASSPVGTGINEKLFF
CDR3nt: TGCGCCAGCAGCCCGGTCGGGACAGGGATAAATGAAAAACTGTTTTTT

j_gene: TRBJ2-7
len: 14
d_gene: .
abundance: .
v_gene: TRBV9
CDR3aa: CASSVEGHNYEQYF
CDR3nt: TGTGCCAGCAGCGTAGAGGGACATAACTACGAGCAGTACTTC

j_gene: TRBJ1-2
len: 15
d_gene: .
abundance: .
v_gene: TRBV9
CDR3aa: CASSGGDVYYVGYTF
CDR3nt: TGTGCCAGCAGCGGCGGGGACGTATACTATGTAGGCTACACCTTC

j_gene: TRBJ2-7
len: 12
d_gene: TRBD1
abundance: .
v_gene: TRBV7-2
CDR3aa: CASRGTAYEQYF
CDR3nt: TGTGCCAGCAGGGGGACAGCCTACGAGCAGTACTTC

j_gene: TRBJ2-2
len: 16
d_gene: .
abundance: .
v_gene: TRBV9
CDR3aa: CASSVERVGVDGELFF
CDR3nt: TGTGCCAGCAGCGTAGAGCGGGTAGGGGTAGACGGGGAGCTGTTTTTT

j_gene: TRBJ1-5
len: 15
d_gene: .
abundance: few
v_gene: TRBV19
CDR3aa: CASSLDGTNNQPQHF
CDR3nt: TGTGCCAGTAGTCTTGACGGGACAAATAATCAGCCCCAGCATTTT

j_gene: TRBJ2-2
len: 19
d_gene: TRBD2
abundance: .
v_gene: TRBV7-9
CDR3aa: CASSPGGLAGVTNTGELFF
CDR3nt: TGTGCCAGCAGCCCAGGCGGCCTAGCGGGGGTAACGAACACCGGGGAGCTGTTTTTT

j_gene: TRBJ2-3
len: 12
d_gene: .
abundance: .
v_gene: TRBV19
CDR3aa: CASSMARDTQYF
CDR3nt: TGTGCCAGTAGTATGGCTAGAGATACGCAGTATTTT

j_gene: TRBJ2-7
len: 14
d_gene: .
abundance: .
v_gene: TRBV15
CDR3aa: CATSRDQGTYEQYF
CDR3nt: TGTGCCACCAGCAGAGATCAGGGCACCTACGAGCAGTACTTC

j_gene: TRBJ2-1
len: 16
d_gene: TRBD2
abundance: .
v_gene: TRBV9
CDR3aa: CASSVGLAGQYNEQFF
CDR3nt: TGTGCCAGCAGCGTAGGCCTAGCGGGACAATACAATGAGCAGTTCTTC

j_gene: TRBJ2-2
len: 15
d_gene: .
abundance: medium-sized
v_gene: TRBV9
CDR3aa: CASSGGDLHTGELFF
CDR3nt: TGTGCCAGCAGCGGGGGGGATCTCCACACCGGGGAGCTGTTTTTT

j_gene: TRBJ2-7
len: 14
d_gene: TRBD1
abundance: few
v_gene: TRBV7-7
CDR3aa: CASSPRTGSYEQYF
CDR3nt: TGTGCTAGCAGCCCCCGGACAGGAAGCTACGAGCAGTACTTC

j_gene: TRBJ1-2
len: 13
d_gene: .
abundance: .
v_gene: TRBV19
CDR3aa: CASSSGDLGGYTF
CDR3nt: TGTGCCAGTAGTTCAGGGGATTTGGGCGGCTACACCTTC

j_gene: TRBJ2-7
len: 15
d_gene: TRBD1
abundance: .
v_gene: TRBV5-1
CDR3aa: CASSLSGTGPYEQYF
CDR3nt: TGCGCCAGCAGCTTATCCGGGACAGGGCCATACGAGCAGTACTTC

j_gene: TRBJ1-1
len: 18
d_gene: TRBD1
abundance: .
v_gene: TRBV15
CDR3aa: CATSSETGTGGRGTEAFF
CDR3nt: TGTGCCACCAGCAGCGAGACCGGGACAGGGGGCCGGGGCACTGAAGCTTTCTTT

j_gene: TRBJ2-5
len: 15
d_gene: TRBD2
abundance: .
v_gene: TRBV2
CDR3aa: CASSTGLAVQETQYF
CDR3nt: TGTGCCAGCAGTACCGGACTAGCGGTCCAAGAGACCCAGTACTTC

j_gene: TRBJ1-6
len: 14
d_gene: TRBD1
abundance: .
v_gene: TRBV2
CDR3aa: CASSARQGGSPLHF
CDR3nt: TGTGCCAGCAGTGCAAGACAGGGCGGTTCACCCCTCCACTTT